This T cell receptor beta chain came from a study of T-cell memory formation after mild COVID-19. Study-wide results and limits: Clones that contracted from day 15 to 85 had balanced CD4/CD8; later expanders were CD4+ biased.

Germline V CDR1 and CDR2: LGHDT, YNNKEL (reference sequence). The V end lost 0 bases, the J end lost 12 bases, and 9 bases lay between the germline ends. The CDR3 sequence is 12 residues long. About this clonotype: Its antigen is as yet unknown.

Using constant-segment primers, 5'RACE produced TCR alpha and TCR beta cDNA libraries carrying sample barcodes and UMIs. Each CDR3 protein is one row after TCRdb ran MiXCR on the 5' RACE reads. Here the sample spans 380,000 or so distinct CDR3 sequences, around 13% being singletons. This clonotype originated in a man between 18 and 29 years old who had mild COVID-19 (a few samples of this study predate the infection). Cell type and time point are not known. This chain uses TRBV3-1 with TRBJ2-1; D ambiguous. Input material: PBMCs or a T cell subset sorted from them (not recorded which). The CDR3 DNA reads as TGTGCCAGCAGCCAAGAAGGGTGGGGGCAGTTCTTC. Encoded protein: CASSQEGWGQFF.